The T cell receptor (beta chain) under discussion was sequenced for a study of beta chain features in type 1 diabetes. Trimming removed 8 bases from V and 2 bases from J; junction bases left unmatched: 8. Germline CDR1 is SQVTM and CDR2 is ANQGSEA. The CDR3 loop spans 14 amino acids. Every donor provided one heparinised blood draw, which averaged about 116 mL. The purity of all sorted populations exceeded 95%. A few counts support this clone. Its antigen remains unknown. Every bit of the isolated RNA underwent reverse transcription, so sequencing read expressed TCRB transcripts. Sequencing was performed with immunoSEQ multiplex PCR; in TCRdb, only in-frame clones are kept and a portion is missing. The sample includes hundreds of thousands of clones, approximately 30% of them seen just once. The study's findings and limits: Diminished insertions and augmented deletions at VDJ junctions characterized type 1 diabetes patients.

What was sequenced was naive CD4+ T cells from blood. The sequence derives from a man younger than 35 in good health. The genes are TRBV29-1 and TRBJ1-2, with 10 bases aligning to TRBD1. The CDR3 DNA sequence: TGCAGCACCCTGACAGGGGGCAGGAACTATGGCTACACCTTC. Translated: CSTLTGGRNYGYTF. Drawing the rest from reference TRBV29-1 and TRBJ1-2, the complete variable domain is SAVISQKPSRDICQRGTSLTIQCQVDSQVTMMFWYRQQPGQSLTLIATANQGSEATYESGFVIDKFPISRPNLTFSTLTVSNMSPEDSSIYLCSTLTGGRNYGYTFGSGTRLTVV.